The rows below give T cell receptor beta chains drawn from one sample of a study of cytomegalovirus exposure and HLA in healthy donors. Generated by immunoSEQ multiplex PCR, the TCRdb table keeps only in-frame clones and is missing some. This table holds around 100,000 clones, approximately 73% found once. The sequenced sample was PBMCs. The receptors here all came from a man aged 40-49 years in good health and CMV-seronegative. CDR3s include the opening cysteine and the closing phenylalanine or tryptophan. A D gene is named only where the DNA matches it firmly. Clone size, where shown, is once, few, many, or a class for clones that have expanded.

TRBV13	TRBJ2-4	NA	NA	TGTGCCAGCAGCTTAATTGGTGCAGTCTCTCAAACCAAAAACATTCAGTACTTC	CASSLIGAVSQTKNIQYF
TRBV18	TRBJ2-1	TRBD1	once	TGTGCCAGCTCACCAACGACAGGGCGCTCCTACAATGAGCAGTTCTTC	CASSPTTGRSYNEQFF
TRBV5-5	TRBJ2-5	TRBD2	NA	TGTGCCAGCAGCTTGCCCCGACTAGCGGGGGTAGAGACCCAGTACTTC	CASSLPRLAGVETQYF
TRBV2	TRBJ2-3	NA	few	TGTGCCAGCAGTGAATATTGGGCGACACATACGCAGTATTTT	CASSEYWATHTQYF
TRBV6-5	TRBJ2-3	NA	NA	TGTGCCAGCACCAATCTACGAGATACGCAGTATTTT	CASTNLRDTQYF
TRBV4-2	TRBJ2-1	TRBD2	NA	TGTGCCAGCAGCCTCGGGACTAGCGGACACGGTGAGCAGTTCTTC	CASSLGTSGHGEQFF
TRBV19	TRBJ1-4	NA	NA	TGTGCCAGTAGTATCTGGGACATCGCAACTAATGAAAAACTGTTTTTT	CASSIWDIATNEKLFF
TRBV2	TRBJ1-2	TRBD1	NA	TGTGCCAACGCCATACAGGGGCCGGAGCACATCTTC	CANAIQGPEHIF
TRBV25-1	TRBJ2-7	NA	NA	TGTGCCAGCAGCACCACGGGGTACGAGCAGTACTTC	CASSTTGYEQYF
TRBV4-3	TRBJ2-7	TRBD1	NA	TGCGCCAGCAGCCCCGGGACAGGAAGAAGCGAGCAGTACTTC	CASSPGTGRSEQYF
TRBV29-1	TRBJ2-7	NA	NA	TGCAGCGTATCCCAAGCGGACGAGCAGTACTTC	CSVSQADEQYF
TRBV6-1	TRBJ2-7	NA	NA	TGTGCCAGCAGTGCCCACAGTGCGCAATACGAGCAGTACTTC	CASSAHSAQYEQYF
TRBV30	TRBJ1-1	NA	few	TGTGCCTGGAGTGTATGGAGCACTGAAGCTTTCTTT	CAWSVWSTEAFF
TRBV5-4	TRBJ2-3	NA	NA	TGTGCCAATCACTGGGGGGGCGACGACACAGATACGCAGTATTTT	CANHWGGDDTDTQYF
TRBV4-2	TRBJ2-3	TRBD2	NA	TGTGCCAGCAGCCAAGCTGCCCTAGCGGGTTCAGATACGCAGTATTTT	CASSQAALAGSDTQYF
TRBV9	TRBJ1-2	NA	NA	TGTGCCAGCAGCGTAGAAAATGAGGTCTATGGCTACACCTTC	CASSVENEVYGYTF
TRBV19	TRBJ1-2	TRBD1	NA	TGTGCCAGCACTCCTCGCGACAGGGCACGTGGCTACACCTTC	CASTPRDRARGYTF
TRBV28	TRBJ1-3	TRBD1	NA	TGTGCCAGCACCCCAAGTCCAGGGGGCTCTGGAAACACCATATATTTT	CASTPSPGGSGNTIYF
TRBV9	TRBJ1-2	TRBD1	NA	TGTGCCAGCAGCTTGACGGGACAGAAGATCTATGGCTACACCTTC	CASSLTGQKIYGYTF
TRBV4-1	TRBJ1-1	NA	NA	TGCGCCAGCAGCCTAACAGGGTCTGCCGACACTGAAGCTTTCTTT	CASSLTGSADTEAFF
TRBV7-2	TRBJ2-3	NA	NA	TGTGCCAGCAGCCAGGACTCCGCCACAGATACGCAGTATTTT	CASSQDSATDTQYF
TRBV4-2	TRBJ1-2	NA	NA	TGTGCCAGCAGCCAAGATGCAGTTAACTATGGCTACACCTTC	CASSQDAVNYGYTF
TRBV30	TRBJ2-7	NA	few	TGTGCCTGGGAGGCAATAGGGAGGGAGCAGTACTTC	CAWEAIGREQYF
TRBV5-1	TRBJ2-3	NA	few	TGCGCCAGCAGCTGGGGTATGGCAGGGAGGACAGATACGCAGTATTTT	CASSWGMAGRTDTQYF
TRBV6-1	TRBJ2-7	TRBD1	NA	TGTGCCAGCAGTGAGGCCGGGACAGGACAGTCCTACGAGCAGTACTTC	CASSEAGTGQSYEQYF